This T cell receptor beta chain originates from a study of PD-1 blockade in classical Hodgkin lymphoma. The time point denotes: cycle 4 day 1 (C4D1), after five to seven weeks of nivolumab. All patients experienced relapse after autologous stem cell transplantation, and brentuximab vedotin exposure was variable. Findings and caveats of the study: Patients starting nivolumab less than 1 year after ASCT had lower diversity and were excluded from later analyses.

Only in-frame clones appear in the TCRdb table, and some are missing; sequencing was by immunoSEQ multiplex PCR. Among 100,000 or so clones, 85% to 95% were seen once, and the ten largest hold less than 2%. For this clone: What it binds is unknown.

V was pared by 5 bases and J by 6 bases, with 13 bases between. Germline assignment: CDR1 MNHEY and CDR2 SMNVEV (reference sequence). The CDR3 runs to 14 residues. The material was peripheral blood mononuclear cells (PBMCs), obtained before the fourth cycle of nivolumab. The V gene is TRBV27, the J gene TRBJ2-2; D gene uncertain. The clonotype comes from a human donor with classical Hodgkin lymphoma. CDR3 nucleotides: TGTGCCAGCAGTATCTCTACACTCCCCGGGGAGCTGTTTTTT. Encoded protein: CASSISTLPGELFF.